These T cell receptor beta chains were read from a single sample in a study of post-analysis software for immune sequencing data. TCRdb redid the calling of the PCR reads with MiXCR, one entry per CDR3 protein. The sample includes around 770,000 distinct CDR3 sequences, about 43% of them seen just once. The sample consisted of blood. The receptors derive from a girl aged 10 to 17 with multiple sclerosis. Both conserved end residues are part of each CDR3. D genes are given only for firm matches. Some rows mark clone size as missing; the rest say once, few, many or name a class of expanded clone.

TRBD1	few	TRBV4-2	TRBJ2-5	CASSQAGTGIVETQYF	TGTGCCAGCAGCCAAGCTGGGACAGGGATTGTTGAGACCCAGTACTTC
TRBD1	-	TRBV7-9	TRBJ1-2	CASSLAPGQANYGYTF	TGTGCCAGCAGCTTAGCCCCGGGACAGGCGAACTATGGCTACACCTTC
-	many	TRBV4-2	TRBJ2-7	CASSQDSAYEQYF	TGTGCCAGCAGCCAAGATAGCGCCTACGAGCAGTACTTC
TRBD1	-	TRBV7-9	TRBJ2-3	CASSVGTEVDTQYF	TGTGCCAGCAGCGTGGGGACAGAGGTAGATACGCAGTATTTT
TRBD2	-	TRBV7-3	TRBJ2-1	CASSLWAVVASGRENNEQFF	TGTGCCAGCAGCTTATGGGCGGTGGTGGCTAGCGGGAGGGAAAACAATGAACAGTTCTTC
TRBD2	-	TRBV10-2	TRBJ2-1	CASSEGLAGVAEQFF	TGCGCCAGCAGTGAGGGACTAGCGGGAGTCGCTGAGCAGTTCTTC
-	-	TRBV7-9	TRBJ2-7	CASRSVSYEQYF	TGTGCCAGCAGGAGCGTTTCCTACGAGCAGTACTTC
-	-	TRBV12-3/TRBV12-4	TRBJ1-2	CASRPGHSNYGYTF	TGTGCCAGCAGGCCGGGACACTCGAACTATGGCTACACCTTC
TRBD1	-	TRBV10-2	TRBJ1-2	CASSESMGTDPYGYTF	TGCGCCAGCAGTGAGTCGATGGGGACAGATCCCTATGGCTACACCTTC
TRBD1	few	TRBV10-3	TRBJ2-5	CAISESVDRGETQYF	TGTGCCATCAGTGAGTCGGTCGACAGGGGAGAGACCCAGTACTTC
-	-	TRBV7-6	TRBJ1-6	CASSLGSEYNSPLHF	TGTGCCAGCAGCTTAGGGTCGGAGTATAATTCACCCCTCCACTTT
-	-	TRBV30	TRBJ1-1	CALSPMNTEAFF	TGTGCCTTGAGTCCCATGAACACTGAAGCTTTCTTT
TRBD2	few	TRBV20-1	TRBJ2-7	CSAGGLAGDEQYF	TGCAGTGCTGGCGGACTAGCGGGAGACGAGCAGTACTTC
-	many	TRBV5-1	TRBJ2-3	CASSTEEDTQYF	TGCGCCAGCTCGACAGAAGAAGATACGCAGTATTTT
TRBD2	-	TRBV12-3/TRBV12-4	TRBJ2-7	CASSSKGLAGDEQYF	TGTGCCAGCAGTTCCAAGGGGCTAGCGGGAGACGAGCAGTACTTC
-	-	TRBV20-1	TRBJ2-5	CSARVTAQETQYF	TGCAGTGCTAGAGTAACTGCCCAAGAGACCCAGTACTTC
-	-	TRBV7-2	TRBJ2-7	CASSWMGGESQQYF	TGTGCCAGCAGCTGGATGGGGGGTGAGTCTCAGCAGTACTTC
-	few	TRBV24-1	TRBJ2-7	CATSDASRERQYF	TGTGCCACCAGTGATGCCAGTAGGGAACGGCAGTACTTC
-	few	TRBV27	TRBJ2-7	CASSLRATAYEQYF	TGTGCCAGCAGTTTAAGGGCAACAGCCTACGAGCAGTACTTC
TRBD2	-	TRBV14	TRBJ2-1	CASSQVWGSGGYSEQFF	TGTGCCAGCAGCCAAGTCTGGGGTAGCGGGGGGTATAGTGAGCAGTTCTTC
-	-	TRBV6-5	TRBJ2-5	CATSPIQGFETQYF	TGTGCCACCAGCCCCATACAGGGTTTCGAGACCCAGTACTTC
TRBD2	few	TRBV29-1	TRBJ2-1	CSVPSSGYNEQFF	TGCAGCGTTCCCTCTAGCGGGTACAATGAGCAGTTCTTC
TRBD1	-	TRBV20-1	TRBJ1-5	CSAKPGQVNQPQHF	TGCAGTGCGAAACCGGGACAGGTGAATCAGCCCCAGCATTTT
-	-	TRBV12-3/TRBV12-4	TRBJ2-1	CASSLISADSYNEQFF	TGTGCCAGCAGTTTAATTAGTGCGGACTCTTACAATGAGCAGTTCTTC
-	-	TRBV7-9	TRBJ2-7	CASSLGSGMISYEQYF	TGTGCCAGCAGCTTAGGGTCCGGGATGATCTCCTACGAGCAGTACTTC
-	-	TRBV20-1	TRBJ2-7	CSAPTPGVDEQYF	TGCAGTGCACCGACTCCGGGGGTGGACGAGCAGTACTTC
TRBD2	few	TRBV4-2	TRBJ2-3	CASSQGLAGESTDTQYF	TGTGCCAGCAGCCAGGGACTAGCGGGAGAGAGCACAGATACGCAGTATTTT
-	-	TRBV15	TRBJ2-3	CATSRGVAQDTQYF	TGTGCCACCAGCAGAGGGGTGGCCCAAGATACGCAGTATTTT
TRBD2	-	TRBV20-1	TRBJ2-7	CSASPLAGAYEQYF	TGCAGTGCTAGCCCTCTAGCGGGAGCCTACGAGCAGTACTTC
-	-	TRBV27	TRBJ1-2	CASSLVWGDGYTF	TGTGCCAGCAGTTTAGTGTGGGGGGACGGCTACACCTTC
TRBD1	-	TRBV4-3	TRBJ2-7	CASSQDQGALPNALSYEQYF	TGCGCCAGCAGCCAAGATCAGGGGGCTTTACCTAACGCCCTCTCCTACGAGCAGTACTTC
-	-	TRBV20-1	TRBJ2-3	CSASLRWSGSRTDTQYF	TGCAGTGCTAGTCTCCGGTGGTCGGGCTCTCGCACAGATACGCAGTATTTT
TRBD2	-	TRBV6-1	TRBJ2-5	CASSDVRELEETQYF	TGTGCCAGCAGTGACGTGCGGGAGTTGGAAGAGACCCAGTACTTC
-	few	TRBV7-2	TRBJ2-7	CASSLEGGATYEQYF	TGTGCCAGCAGCTTAGAGGGAGGCGCGACCTACGAGCAGTACTTC
-	-	TRBV4-2	TRBJ1-6	CASSQEGDNSPLHF	TGTGCCAGCAGCCAAGAGGGAGATAATTCACCCCTCCACTTT
-	few	TRBV4-1	TRBJ1-1	CASSQETNTEAFF	TGCGCCAGCAGCCAAGAAACGAACACTGAAGCTTTCTTT
TRBD2	-	TRBV6-2/TRBV6-3	TRBJ2-4	CASISGSGKNIQYF	TGTGCCAGCATAAGCGGGAGTGGCAAAAACATTCAGTACTTC
TRBD2	-	TRBV4-1	TRBJ2-1	CASSQEPPAGGPNEQFF	TGCGCCAGCAGCCAAGAGCCTCCGGCGGGAGGGCCGAATGAGCAGTTCTTC
TRBD2	-	TRBV20-1	TRBJ2-2	CSARPGGYTGELFF	TGCAGTGCCCGGCCGGGGGGGTACACCGGGGAGCTGTTTTTT
TRBD1	-	TRBV27	TRBJ2-7	CASTKVLGQGAYEQYF	TGTGCCAGCACTAAAGTTTTGGGACAGGGGGCCTACGAGCAGTACTTC
-	once	TRBV12-3/TRBV12-4	TRBJ2-7	CASSLQGRNEQYF	TGTGCCAGCAGCTTACAGGGTCGGAACGAGCAGTACTTC
TRBD2	-	TRBV7-2	TRBJ2-1	CASSPRTSGSNEQFF	TGTGCCAGCAGCCCGCGGACTAGCGGGAGTAATGAGCAGTTCTTC
TRBD2	-	TRBV9	TRBJ2-7	CASSLTSGTPLEQYF	TGTGCCAGCAGCCTCACTAGCGGGACCCCCCTCGAGCAGTACTTC
-	-	TRBV7-9	TRBJ2-7	CASSGGGGDLPYEQYF	TGTGCCAGCAGCGGGGGAGGGGGCGACCTTCCCTACGAGCAGTACTTC
-	-	TRBV7-2	TRBJ2-7	CASSLGGAGAHYEQYF	TGTGCCAGCAGCTTAGGTGGGGCCGGGGCCCACTACGAGCAGTACTTC
-	once	TRBV27	TRBJ2-5	CASGQTSGAQYF	TGTGCCAGCGGGCAGACATCAGGGGCCCAGTACTTC